These T cell receptor beta chains were read from a single sample in a study of cytomegalovirus exposure and HLA in healthy donors. Measured with immunoSEQ multiplex PCR; TCRdb has only the in-frame clones, and not every one. Among about 200,000 clones listed, 86% were seen once. Sequenced sample: PBMCs. The receptors shown here come from a woman aged 30 to 39 in good health and CMV-seronegative. Each CDR3 is given with its conserved first and last residue. D genes are given only for firm matches. A row's size may be missing; if present it is once, few, many or a size class.

J gene | V gene | D gene | clone size | CDR3 protein | CDR3 DNA
TRBJ2-1 | TRBV6-1 | . | . | CASSERSGAPYNEQFF | TGTGCCAGCAGTGAACGATCAGGGGCCCCTTACAATGAGCAGTTCTTC
TRBJ2-1 | TRBV6-6 | . | . | CASSPGTGVGEQFF | TGTGCCAGCAGTCCCGGGACTGGCGTTGGTGAGCAGTTCTTC
TRBJ1-3 | TRBV19 | TRBD1 | . | CASRRQGAGNTIYF | TGTGCCAGTAGGCGACAGGGCGCTGGAAACACCATATATTTT
TRBJ1-5 | TRBV7-2 | . | . | CASSLDSSNQPQHF | TGTGCCAGCAGTTTAGACAGTAGCAATCAGCCCCAGCATTTT
TRBJ2-1 | TRBV28 | TRBD2 | few | CASFSVQTSGAPNEQFF | TGTGCCAGCTTCTCGGTACAAACTAGCGGGGCCCCCAATGAGCAGTTCTTC
TRBJ2-1 | TRBV9 | TRBD2 | . | CASSEGLAGVGGQFF | TGTGCCAGCAGTGAAGGACTAGCGGGAGTTGGGGGGCAGTTCTTC
TRBJ2-7 | TRBV11-2 | . | . | CASRGGEAGYEQYF | TGTGCCAGCAGAGGGGGGGAGGCGGGCTACGAGCAGTACTTC
TRBJ1-2 | TRBV28 | TRBD1 | . | CATQTGRGYTF | TGTGCCACTCAGACAGGGAGAGGCTACACCTTC
TRBJ1-2 | TRBV5-4 | TRBD1 | . | CASRSWDRANYGYTF | TGTGCCAGCAGGAGTTGGGACAGAGCTAACTATGGCTACACCTTC
TRBJ2-1 | TRBV7-9 | . | . | CASSLIGRLYNEQFF | TGTGCCAGCAGCTTAATAGGGAGGCTCTACAATGAGCAGTTCTTC
TRBJ2-7 | TRBV4-1 | TRBD1 | once | CASSHPGTGVLGQYF | TGCGCCAGCAGCCACCCCGGGACAGGGGTGTTGGGGCAGTACTTC
TRBJ2-7 | TRBV4-1 | . | once | CASSQDWYPDTTYEQYF | TGCGCCAGCAGCCAAGATTGGTACCCGGACACAACCTACGAGCAGTACTTC
TRBJ2-6 | TRBV27 | . | . | CASSPFPGANVLTF | TGTGCCAGCAGTCCCTTTCCTGGGGCCAACGTCCTGACTTTC
TRBJ2-5 | TRBV7-2 | . | . | CASSLRSLTETQYF | TGTGCCAGCAGCTTAAGGAGTCTGACGGAGACCCAGTACTTC
TRBJ2-3 | TRBV18 | TRBD2 | . | CASSPRAGGPDTQYF | TGTGCCAGCTCACCACGGGCGGGGGGGCCAGATACGCAGTATTTT
TRBJ2-1 | TRBV10-2 | . | . | CASKPFGPGDRILYNEQFF | TGCGCCAGCAAGCCTTTCGGCCCCGGAGACAGGATTCTTTACAATGAGCAGTTCTTC
TRBJ2-5 | TRBV6-6 | . | . | CASSVGGGGVGTQYF | TGTGCCAGCAGTGTGGGGGGCGGGGGCGTCGGGACCCAGTACTTC
TRBJ2-7 | TRBV7-2 | TRBD2 | . | CASSLGTSPTYEQYF | TGTGCCAGCAGCTTAGGGACTAGCCCCACCTACGAGCAGTACTTC
TRBJ2-3 | TRBV6-5 | TRBD2 | . | CASAGGWADTQYF | TGTGCCAGTGCGGGGGGGTGGGCAGATACGCAGTATTTT
TRBJ2-7 | TRBV18 | . | . | CASSPRDKLVVYEQYF | TGTGCCAGCTCCCCGAGAGATAAGTTAGTAGTATACGAGCAGTACTTC
TRBJ2-2 | TRBV6-6 | TRBD2 | . | CASNDPSGGTVGELFF | TGTGCCAGCAACGACCCTAGCGGGGGGACAGTCGGGGAGCTGTTTTTT
TRBJ2-7 | TRBV11-2 | . | . | CASSLVGGESYEQYF | TGTGCCAGCAGCTTAGTCGGAGGGGAGTCCTACGAGCAGTACTTC
TRBJ2-7 | TRBV7-9 | . | . | CASTPGGPGEQYF | TGTGCCAGCACTCCGGGTGGCCCAGGGGAGCAGTACTTC